This note documents a single T cell receptor (beta chain) sequence. V was clipped by 4 bases and J by 1 base; unmatched bases: 7. Germline lookup yields CDR1 SGHRS and CDR2 YFSETQ. This CDR3 region has 15 residues. These data are taken from a study of patients and donors after allogeneic stem cell transplantation. Using its own MiXCR run on the RT-PCR reads, TCRdb lists one record per CDR3 protein. Of fewer than 13,000 distinct CDR3 sequences listed, less than 25% were seen once; the top ten hold roughly 49%. Sequencing used blood, either unsorted or a sorted T cell fraction (not recorded which). V gene TRBV5-1 combines with J gene TRBJ1-1; TRBD1 agrees at 7 bases. The origin of this receptor is a human donor who was either an allogeneic HSCT recipient or a stem cell or donor lymphocyte infusion donor (not recorded which). It is not recorded whose cells these are; they may come from a transplant donor. The CDR3 DNA reads as TGCGCCAGCAGCCCTTCAGGGGGTGGGAACACTGAAGCTTTCTTT. Its protein is CASSPSGGGNTEAFF.